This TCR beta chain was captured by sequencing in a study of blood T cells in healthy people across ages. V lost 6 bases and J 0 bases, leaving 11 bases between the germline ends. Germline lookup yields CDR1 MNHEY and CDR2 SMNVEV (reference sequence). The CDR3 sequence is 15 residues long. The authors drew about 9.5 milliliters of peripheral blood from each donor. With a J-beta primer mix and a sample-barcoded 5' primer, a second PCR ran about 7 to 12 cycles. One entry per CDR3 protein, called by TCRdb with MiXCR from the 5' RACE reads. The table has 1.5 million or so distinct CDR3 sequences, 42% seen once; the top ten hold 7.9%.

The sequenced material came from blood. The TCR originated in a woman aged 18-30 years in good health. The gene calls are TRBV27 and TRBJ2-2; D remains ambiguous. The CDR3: CASRRYGSNTGELFF. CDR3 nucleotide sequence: TGTGCCAGCAGGAGGTACGGGTCGAACACCGGGGAGCTGTTTTTT.